The 25 T cell receptor beta chains below come from one sample, sequenced in a study of tumor and adjacent non-tumor tissue in lung cancer. The template was RNA from unsorted bulk tissue. Three rounds of nested PCR, following a modified ARM-PCR protocol, produced the TCRbeta library. Each CDR3 protein gets one entry after TCRdb re-called the multiplex PCR reads with MiXCR. The sample shows roughly 76,000 distinct CDR3 sequences, 65% to 75% of them seen only once. Input material: lung tumor tissue. These receptors all come from a woman in her 70s with non-small cell lung cancer.

The rearrangement links TRBV29-1 to TRBJ1-6; the D is unclear. In germline, CDR1 is SQVTM, CDR2 ANQGSEA. CDR3 length: 13 amino acids. The chain's CDR3 is CSISFDLNSPLHF. CDR3 bases: TGCAGTATTTCCTTCGACCTAAATTCACCCCTCCACTTT.

This clonotype was counted only a few times. This may stem from a read error, because a much larger clone lies one nucleotide away. The rearrangement joins TRBV5-4 to TRBJ2-6; D assignment may be TRBD1 or TRBD2 (5 bases each). The CDR3 loop spans 16 amino acids. Trimming took off 2 bases at V and 4 bases at J, with 13 bases between the two ends. Per germline, CDR1 SGHNT and CDR2 YYREEE (reference sequence). DNA of the CDR3: TGTGCCAGCAGCTTAGATACAAGGGACGGGGCCAACGTCCTGACTTTC. It yields the protein CASSLDTRDGANVLTF.

Comment on this clonotype: One end of the junction is discordant with germline, which a read error may explain. The chain recombines TRBV29-1 with TRBJ2-7; D is possibly TRBD1 or TRBD2 (5 bases each). The CDR3 runs to 13 residues. Germline loops: CDR1 SQVTM, CDR2 ANQGSEA. The CDR3 DNA sequence: TGCAGCGTAGCCGGGGCTAATACCTACGAGCAGTATTTC. Its translation: CSVAGANTYEQYF.

Comment on this clonotype: One junction end disagrees with the germline gene, perhaps due to a read error. This chain joins TRBV6-1 and TRBJ1-5; D is perhaps TRBD1 (5 bases). This CDR3 has 15 amino acids. From germline, CDR1 is MNHNS and CDR2 SASEGT. CDR3 DNA: TGTGTCAGCAGTGAAGCGTCTGGGGGGTATCAGCCCCAGCATTTT. Translated: CVSSEASGGYQPQHF.

In its sample, this clonotype was seen once. The V call is TRBV19, the J call TRBJ2-7; no reliable D call. The CDR3 runs to 13 residues. Germline-derived CDR1 and CDR2 are LNHDA and SQIVND (reference sequence). Trimming took off 7 bases at V and 6 bases at J, with 16 bases between the two ends. Here the CDR3 reads CASTPGPRAEQYF. The CDR3 bases are TGTGCCAGTACTCCGGGCCCTAGGGCCGAGCAGTACTTC.

Only one count was recorded for this clonotype. The rearrangement uses TRBV6-1 and TRBJ2-3, with no clear D. V was pared by 10 bases and J by 5 bases, with 19 bases between. Germline V gene lookup returns CDR1 MNHNS and CDR2 SASEGT. CDR3 length: 14 amino acids. The CDR3 DNA reads as TGTGCCACCCGGAAGGGCGTTGGAAGAGATACGCAGTATTTT. Its translation is CATRKGVGRDTQYF.

To note about this clonotype: The CDR3 carries no conserved terminal phenylalanine or tryptophan, so it likely arises from a read error. The chain is built from TRBV6-5 and TRBJ1-5; D may be TRBD1 (5 bases). The CDR3 spans 13 residues. CDR1 MNHEY and CDR2 SVGAGI come from the germline V gene. The CDR3 loop reads CVSSYRRNQPQHY. The CDR3 coding sequence is TGTGTCAGCAGTTACAGGAGAAATCAGCCCCAGCATTAT.

The count of this clonotype is one. A clone one base away is much larger, so this may be a read error. This sequence joins TRBV7-3 and TRBJ2-3, with 8 bases identical to TRBD2. This CDR3 region has 15 residues. Looked up from germline, CDR1 is SGHTA and CDR2 is FQGTGA. The junction had 8 bases not matched to a gene; V was cut back by 5 bases and J by 4 bases. CDR3 in DNA: TGTGCCAGCAGCCCAATTAGCGGGAACGCAGATACGCAGTATTTT. Its translation: CASSPISGNADTQYF.

At least ten counts were recorded for this clonotype. The chain is built from TRBV20-1 and TRBJ1-6, with no clear D. The V end was cut by 3 bases, the J end by 7 bases, with 19 bases between. The CDR3 consists of 16 residues. Looked up from germline, CDR1 is DFQATT and CDR2 is SNEGSKA (reference sequence). The CDR3 DNA follows: TGCAGTGCTAGGGAAGAGACACGAGGGTGGAATTCACCCCTCCACTTT. Its protein is CSAREETRGWNSPLHF.

Comment on this clonotype: An end of the junction does not agree with germline; a read error may underlie this. This chain uses TRBV7-8 with TRBJ2-2, with D possibly being TRBD1 (6 bases). In germline, CDR1 is SGHVS, CDR2 FQNEAQ. The CDR3 is 16 amino acids. The CDR3 DNA is TGTACCAGCAGCTTAGAGCTGACAGGGAACACCGGGGAGCTGTTTTTT. Its protein product is CTSSLELTGNTGELFF. The full variable domain, its missing parts supplied by reference TRBV7-8 and TRBJ2-2, is GAGVSQSPRYKVAKRGQDVALRCDPISGHVSLFWYQQALGQGPEFLTYFQNEAQLDKSGLPSDRFFAERPEGSVSTLKIQRTQQEDSAVYLCTSSLELTGNTGELFFGEGSRLTVL.

The chain carries TRBV11-2 and TRBJ2-1, with 11 bases lining up with TRBD2. Germline assignment: CDR1 SGHAT and CDR2 FQNNGV. Losses at the gene ends were 5 bases for V and 2 bases for J; bases not matched to a gene: 11. The CDR3 consists of 18 residues. CDR3 sequence reads: CASSHQTSGIGTYNEQFF. The CDR3 DNA is TGTGCCAGCAGCCACCAGACTAGCGGGATAGGCACCTACAATGAGCAGTTCTTC. The variable domain in full, completed from reference TRBV11-2 and TRBJ2-1, reads EAGVAQSPRYKIIEKRQSVAFWCNPISGHATLYWYQQILGQGPKLLIQFQNNGVVDDSQLPKDRFSAERLKGVDSTLKIQPAKLEDSAVYLCASSHQTSGIGTYNEQFFGPGTRLTVL.

In regard to this clonotype: Mismatch with germline at one junction end may stem from a read error. The CDR3 DNA reads as TGTGCCAGTATTACAGCAAGGGGGAAAAATACCTACGAGCACTACTTC. Protein product: CASITARGKNTYEHYF. This sequence joins TRBV19 and TRBJ2-7; D may be TRBD1 (6 bases). In germline, CDR1 is LNHDA, CDR2 SQIVND (reference sequence). This CDR3 contains 16 residues.

Concerning this clonotype itself: No DNA is shown, since the ends of the CDR3 on it are uncertain; the CDR3 is the one TCRdb lists. This chain uses TRBV29-1 with TRBJ1-1; TRBD1, the table's D call, was not compared with the DNA. The CDR3 has 15 amino acids, counting both end residues. CDR1 is SQVTM, CDR2 ANQGSEA, per germline. The CDR3 loop is CSVGSWGQGSPEALF.

In this sample, this clonotype turned up many times. The V and J genes are TRBV6-6 and TRBJ2-3; D unresolved. Germline CDR1 and CDR2: MNHNY and SVGAGI (reference sequence). The CDR3 length is 15 residues. V was shortened by 2 bases and J by 0 bases, with 9 bases between the two germline ends. The CDR3 DNA reads as TGTGCCAGCAGTTACCCGAGTGCTAGCACAGATACGCAGTATTTT. Translation: CASSYPSASTDTQYF.

The chain joins TRBV19 to TRBJ2-1; 7 nucleotides align to TRBD1. Germline assignment: CDR1 LNHDA and CDR2 SQIVND (reference sequence). This CDR3 spans 15 amino acids. Unmatched junction bases numbered 6, after V lost 7 bases and J lost 0 bases. The CDR3 nucleotides are TGTGCCAGTATTAGGGACAGATACTCCTACAATGAGCAGTTCTTC. This translates into CASIRDRYSYNEQFF.

In regard to this clonotype: The missing conserved phenylalanine or tryptophan at the end of this CDR3 makes a read error likely. CDR3 sequence: CATQFQGAYEQYI. The CDR3 DNA reads TGTGCCACCCAATTTCAGGGGGCGTACGAGCAGTACATC. V and J are TRBV6-6 and TRBJ2-7; 8 nucleotides line up with TRBD1. Trimming cost V 10 bases and J 4 bases; bases outside gene matches: 9. This CDR3 has 13 amino acids. Germline-derived CDR1 and CDR2 are MNHNY and SVGAGI (reference sequence).

As regards this clonotype: One end of the junction is discordant with germline, which a read error may explain. The chain has TRBV10-1 and TRBJ2-3; 9 nucleotides line up with TRBD2. The CDR3 contains 17 residues. Germline CDR1 and CDR2: WNHNN and SYGVQD (reference sequence). As DNA, the CDR3 is TGCGCCAGCTGTGACCGGGCTAGCGGGAATAGCATAGATACGCAGTATTTT. It translates to CASCDRASGNSIDTQYF.

About this clonotype itself: No conserved phenylalanine or tryptophan ends this CDR3, so it is likely a read error. The chain is built from TRBV5-1 and TRBJ2-7; D is unresolved. This CDR3 spans 11 amino acids. The V gene lost 4 bases and the J gene lost 4 bases, with 6 bases spanning the gap. Looked up from germline, CDR1 is SGHRS and CDR2 is YFSETQ. The CDR3 DNA reads as TGCGCCAGCAGCACGGCTTACGAGCAGTACTCC. It translates to CASSTAYEQYS.

In the case of this clonotype: At one end, the junction sequence differs from germline, possibly due to a read error. The chain recombines TRBV29-1 with TRBJ2-1; TRBD1 might be the D (5 bases). Germline V gene data show CDR1 as SQVTM and CDR2 as ANQGSEA. This CDR3 is built from 13 residues. The CDR3 DNA reads as TGCAGCGTAAAAAGGCAGGGTATAAATGAGGAGTTCTTC. Amino acids: CSVKRQGINEEFF.

Remarks on this clonotype: Since no conserved phenylalanine or tryptophan closes the CDR3, a read error is the likely cause. The limits of the CDR3 on the DNA are not certain, so only TCRdb's listed CDR3 is given. The chain links TRBV10-3 to TRBJ1-1; no DNA check was done on the table's D call, TRBD1. The CDR3 spans 12 amino acids, including both terminal residues. CDR1 and CDR2 (germline): ENHRY, SYGVKD. The CDR3: CAITGGEASWFL.

The rearrangement uses TRBV7-9 and TRBJ2-7; 8 bases map to TRBD1. J gave up 2 bases and V 7 bases, and 19 bases lay outside the gene matches. CDR3 length equals 18 residues. Germline loops: CDR1 SEHNR, CDR2 FQNEAQ (reference sequence). CDR3 sequence (DNA): TGTGCCAGCAAAAATGTGGCGGGACAGGAAGCCATTCCCTACGAGCAGTACTTC. Amino acids: CASKNVAGQEAIPYEQYF.

This clonotype was found many times. The rearrangement links TRBV12-3 or TRBV12-4 to TRBJ1-5; a possible D gene is TRBD1 (6 bases). The V end was cut by 7 bases, the J end by 7 bases, with 14 bases between. The CDR3 covers 13 residues. The CDR3 DNA reads TGTGCCAGCAAGGGGCAGGGGTGGCAGCCCCAGCATTTT. Residues: CASKGQGWQPQHF.

This chain links TRBV2 with TRBJ2-1, with 9 bases aligning to TRBD1. V shed 6 bases and J 5 bases; nucleotides not matched to a gene: 8. This CDR3 is 15 amino acids long. The germline V gene has CDR1 SNHLY and CDR2 FYNNEI. The DNA of the CDR3 is TGTGCCAGCAGCCGAGGGACAGGGTGGGACAATGAGCAGTTCTTC. Protein sequence: CASSRGTGWDNEQFF.

A note on this clonotype: One end of the junction fails to match germline, which may point to a read error. This chain links TRBV28 with TRBJ2-3; 9 bases align to TRBD2. Germline lookup yields CDR1 MDHEN and CDR2 SYDVKM. The CDR3 runs to 14 residues. CDR3 bases: TGTGCCAGCAGTGAAGCGGGAGGTGCAGATACTCAGTATTTT. Its protein product is CASSEAGGADTQYF. Variable domain in full (rest from reference TRBV28 and TRBJ2-3): DVKVTQSSRYLVKRTGEKVFLECVQDMDHENMFWYRQDPGLGLRLIYFSYDVKMKEKGDIPEGYSVSREKKERFSLILESASTNQTSMYLCASSEAGGADTQYFGPGTRLTVL.

A remark on this clonotype: A single base separates this from a much larger clone, so it may be a read error. The rearrangement uses TRBV20-1 and TRBJ2-3, with D maybe TRBD2 (5 bases). Germline V gene sequence: CDR1 DFQATT, CDR2 SNEGSKA (reference sequence). The CDR3 is 16 amino acids. The CDR3 reads CSVRDLVSASTDTQYF. The CDR3, as DNA: TGCAGTGTTAGAGATCTTGTTAGCGCTAGCACAGATACGCAGTATTTT.